The entry below gives a single T cell receptor beta chain sequence along with its context. The data belong to a study of blood T cell repertoires in COVID-19. Study overall: From the United States, Italy and Spain came samples of acute and convalescent COVID-19. In each case, the material was cDNA or gDNA derived from T cells, B-cell-depleted T cells, or PBMCs.

The germline V gene encodes CDR1 MNHEY and CDR2 SMNVEV (reference sequence). The CDR3 spans 15 residues. J gave up 10 bases and V 6 bases, and 10 bases lay outside the gene matches. Original methodology: Estimated nucleated cell counts came from reference gene primer amplification. Clones were sequenced by immunoSEQ multiplex PCR, and TCRdb holds only the in-frame ones, with some missing. Clone size and V and J calls were adopted from that table, with D and trimming inferred from the DNA. Of almost 200,000 clones in the sample, around 85% were seen once. Input material: peripheral blood. This chain links TRBV27 with TRBJ1-6; 9 nucleotides match TRBD1. The receptor comes from an older woman with acute or convalescent COVID-19. In nucleotides, the CDR3 is TGTGCCAGCAGGGCCGGGACAGGGTCAGAGTCACCCCTCCACTTT. It yields the protein CASRAGTGSESPLHF.